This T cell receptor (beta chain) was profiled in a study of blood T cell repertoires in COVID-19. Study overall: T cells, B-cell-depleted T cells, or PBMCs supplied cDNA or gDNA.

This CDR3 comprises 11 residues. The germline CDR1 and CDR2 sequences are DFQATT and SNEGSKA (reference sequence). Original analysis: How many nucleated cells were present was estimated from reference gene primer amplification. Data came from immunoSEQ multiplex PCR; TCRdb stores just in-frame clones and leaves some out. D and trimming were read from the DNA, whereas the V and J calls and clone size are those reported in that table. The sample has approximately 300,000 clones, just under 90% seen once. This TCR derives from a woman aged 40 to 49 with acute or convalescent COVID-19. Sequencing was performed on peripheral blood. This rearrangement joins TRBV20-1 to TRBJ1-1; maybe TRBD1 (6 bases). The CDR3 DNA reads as TGCAGGACGTTACAGGGCACTGAAGCTTTCTTT. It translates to CRTLQGTEAFF.